A selection of T cell receptor beta chains follows, all from one sample in a study of blood T cell repertoires in COVID-19. The table came from immunoSEQ multiplex PCR; TCRdb's copy has only in-frame clones and leaves some out. The sample holds some 100,000 clones, approximately 78% seen once. Sample: peripheral blood. These receptors were collected from a human donor in a cohort sampled during active COVID-19. Each CDR3 is given with its conserved first and last residue. A D gene is named only where the DNA matches it firmly. A clone size is listed for some rows: how often the clone was seen (once, few, many), or a class if it is expanded.

j_call: TRBJ2-1; v_call: TRBV7-3; d_call: TRBD1; clone_size: NA; cdr3_nt: TGTGCCAGCAGCTCCGGACAGGGGGGGTACAATGAGCAGTTCTTC; cdr3_aa: CASSSGQGGYNEQFF
j_call: TRBJ2-7; v_call: TRBV27; d_call: NA; clone_size: NA; cdr3_nt: TGTGCCAGCAGTCCCATAGCACCTTCCGGGGTCGAGCAGTACTTC; cdr3_aa: CASSPIAPSGVEQYF
j_call: TRBJ1-5; v_call: TRBV5-5; d_call: NA; clone_size: once; cdr3_nt: TGTGCCAGCAGCTCGGACACCCTTAGCAATCAGCCCCAGCATTTT; cdr3_aa: CASSSDTLSNQPQHF
j_call: TRBJ2-1; v_call: TRBV18; d_call: TRBD2; clone_size: NA; cdr3_nt: TGTGCCAGCTCACCACCGAGCGGGGGGTCCTACAATGAGCAGTTCTTC; cdr3_aa: CASSPPSGGSYNEQFF
j_call: TRBJ2-3; v_call: TRBV6-2/TRBV6-3; d_call: NA; clone_size: NA; cdr3_nt: TGTGCCAGCAGTTATATCTTAGGCACAGATACGCAGTATTTT; cdr3_aa: CASSYILGTDTQYF
j_call: TRBJ1-5; v_call: TRBV5-1; d_call: TRBD1; clone_size: NA; cdr3_nt: TGCGCCAGCAGCCTACAGGGGGCGCAGCATCAGCCCCAGCATTTT; cdr3_aa: CASSLQGAQHQPQHF
j_call: TRBJ1-2; v_call: TRBV6-5; d_call: TRBD1; clone_size: NA; cdr3_nt: TGTGCCAGTCAGAGGACAGGGGGCGACTATGGCTACACCTTC; cdr3_aa: CASQRTGGDYGYTF
j_call: TRBJ2-5; v_call: TRBV2; d_call: NA; clone_size: NA; cdr3_nt: TGTGCCAGCAGTGGAGGTCTAGGAGGGGTTGGGACCCAGTACTTC; cdr3_aa: CASSGGLGGVGTQYF
j_call: TRBJ1-2; v_call: TRBV14; d_call: TRBD1; clone_size: NA; cdr3_nt: TGTGCCAGCAGCCCTCTCTCCGGACAGGTCTATGGCTACACCTTC; cdr3_aa: CASSPLSGQVYGYTF
j_call: TRBJ1-5; v_call: TRBV5-1; d_call: NA; clone_size: NA; cdr3_nt: TGCGCCAGCAGCTTGGGGCCGATTAATCAGCCCCAGCATTTT; cdr3_aa: CASSLGPINQPQHF
j_call: TRBJ2-3; v_call: TRBV6-1; d_call: NA; clone_size: NA; cdr3_nt: TGTGCCAGCAGTGAAGGGAGAGATACGCAGTATTTT; cdr3_aa: CASSEGRDTQYF
j_call: TRBJ2-3; v_call: TRBV12-2; d_call: NA; clone_size: NA; cdr3_nt: TGTGCAAGTCGCTTAGGGGCGGGACTAGCGGGGGGAGGTTATAGCACAGATACGCAGTATTTT; cdr3_aa: CASRLGAGLAGGGYSTDTQYF
j_call: TRBJ2-2; v_call: TRBV5-1; d_call: TRBD1; clone_size: few; cdr3_nt: TGCGCCAGCAGCTTGGTAGTGACAGGGGGAGCCGGGGAGCTGTTTTTT; cdr3_aa: CASSLVVTGGAGELFF
j_call: TRBJ2-2; v_call: TRBV4-3; d_call: TRBD2; clone_size: NA; cdr3_nt: TGCGCCAGCAGCCAAGATGGCAGCGGGGGGGCGAACACCGGGGAGCTGTTTTTT; cdr3_aa: CASSQDGSGGANTGELFF
j_call: TRBJ2-1; v_call: TRBV29-1; d_call: TRBD2; clone_size: NA; cdr3_nt: TGCAGCGTTGGGGAGGGTCGTGAGCAGTTCTTC; cdr3_aa: CSVGEGREQFF
j_call: TRBJ2-3; v_call: TRBV7-2; d_call: NA; clone_size: NA; cdr3_nt: TGTGCCAGCAGCTCTACCCGGGGGGCCGCGGATACGCAGTATTTT; cdr3_aa: CASSSTRGAADTQYF
j_call: TRBJ1-2; v_call: TRBV28; d_call: NA; clone_size: once; cdr3_nt: TGTGCCAGCAGTTTCCGGGTAATCGGCTATGGCTACACCTTC; cdr3_aa: CASSFRVIGYGYTF
j_call: TRBJ1-1; v_call: TRBV6-5; d_call: NA; clone_size: once; cdr3_nt: TGTGCCAGCAGGGGAAACCCCGGGGAGAACACTGAAGCTTTCTTT; cdr3_aa: CASRGNPGENTEAFF